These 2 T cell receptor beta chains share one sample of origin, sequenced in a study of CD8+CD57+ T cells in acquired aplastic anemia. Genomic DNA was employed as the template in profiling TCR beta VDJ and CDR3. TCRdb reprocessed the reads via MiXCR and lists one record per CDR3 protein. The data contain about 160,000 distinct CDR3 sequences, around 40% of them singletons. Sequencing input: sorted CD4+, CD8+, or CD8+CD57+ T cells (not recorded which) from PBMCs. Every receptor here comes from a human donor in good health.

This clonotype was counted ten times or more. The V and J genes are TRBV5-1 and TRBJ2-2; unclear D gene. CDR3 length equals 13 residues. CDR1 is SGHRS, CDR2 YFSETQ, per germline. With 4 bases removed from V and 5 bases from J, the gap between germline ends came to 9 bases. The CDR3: CASSLLLTGELFF. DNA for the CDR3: TGCGCCAGCAGCCTGTTACTGACCGGGGAGCTGTTTTTT.

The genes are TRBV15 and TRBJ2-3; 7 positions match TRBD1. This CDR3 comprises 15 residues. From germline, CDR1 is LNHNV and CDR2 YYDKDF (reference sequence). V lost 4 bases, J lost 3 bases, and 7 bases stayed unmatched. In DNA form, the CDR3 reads TGTGCCACCAGCAAAACAGGGGAGTGGACAGATACGCAGTATTTT. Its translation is CATSKTGEWTDTQYF.